What follows are 5 T cell receptor beta chains derived from one specimen sequenced in a study of blood T cell repertoires in COVID-19. This table comes from immunoSEQ multiplex PCR, and its TCRdb copy is limited to in-frame clones, with some not included. The sample has 100,000 or so clones, 80% to 85% seen once. Sequences were obtained from peripheral blood. These TCRs come from a woman of 80 years or more with acute or convalescent COVID-19.

The gene calls are TRBV18 and TRBJ2-3, with D possibly being TRBD1 (6 bases). Germline assignment: CDR1 KGHSH and CDR2 LQKENI. This CDR3 is built from 12 residues. V shed 11 bases and J shed 2 bases, with 11 bases lying between them. The CDR3 loop is CAAQGDTDTQYF. The CDR3, as DNA: TGTGCCGCACAGGGTGACACAGATACGCAGTATTTT. Full variable domain (missing parts from reference TRBV18 and TRBJ2-3): NAGVMQNPRHLVRRRGQEARLRCSPMKGHSHVYWYRQLPEEGLKFMVYLQKENIIDESGMPKERFSAEFPKEGPSILRIQQVVRGDSAAYFCAAQGDTDTQYFGPGTRLTVL.

The J gene is TRBJ2-5, the V gene TRBV5-4, with D tentatively TRBD1 (6 bases). CDR3 length equals 15 residues. Germline assignment: CDR1 SGHNT and CDR2 YYREEE (reference sequence). Trimming cost V 4 bases and J 5 bases, with 18 bases left between them. CDR3 residues: CASSPTGRIGETQYF. The CDR3 nucleotides are TGTGCCAGCAGCCCGACAGGTCGGATCGGGGAGACCCAGTACTTC.

V is TRBV5-8 and J is TRBJ2-1, with 9 bases lining up with TRBD1. Trimming removed 4 bases from V and 8 bases from J; junction bases left unmatched: 10. The CDR3 is 15 amino acids. Germline CDR1 is SGHTS and CDR2 is YDEGEE. The CDR3 is CASSPGQGARDEQFF. CDR3 coding DNA: TGTGCCAGCAGCCCGGGACAGGGAGCCAGGGATGAGCAGTTCTTC.

The V gene is TRBV19, the J gene TRBJ2-2; 10 bases match TRBD1. CDR1 is LNHDA and CDR2 is SQIVND in the germline V gene (reference sequence). This CDR3 comprises 17 residues. V dropped 6 bases and J dropped 5; count of bases not matched to a gene: 12. Here the CDR3 reads CASRLRTGTGVTGELFF. In nucleotides, the CDR3 is TGTGCCAGTAGACTGCGAACCGGGACAGGGGTAACCGGGGAGCTGTTTTTT.

This chain uses TRBV7-2 with TRBJ1-5, with a weak D call TRBD1 (6 bases). The germline gives CDR1 SGHTA, CDR2 FQGNSA. This CDR3 has 14 amino acids. V gave up 5 bases and J gave up 4 bases, with 12 bases separating them. CDR3 in DNA: TGTGCCAGCAGCGTCAGGGGTGGGAATCAGCCCCAGCATTTT. Its protein product is CASSVRGGNQPQHF.